These T cell receptor beta chains were read from a single sample in a study of cytomegalovirus exposure and HLA in healthy donors. The repertoire was sequenced with immunoSEQ multiplex PCR; TCRdb's copy has only in-frame clones and lacks some. The repertoire consists of approximately 290,000 clones, with 80% occurring once and the leading ten covering approximately 0.3%. The specimen was PBMCs. These receptor sequences come from a girl aged 2 to 10 in good health and CMV-seronegative. CDR3s include the opening cysteine and the closing phenylalanine or tryptophan. D genes are given only for firm matches. Clone size is not always given. Where it is, it says once, few, many or a class for expanded clones.

D gene: TRBD2; clone size: NA; V gene: TRBV7-9; J gene: TRBJ2-3; CDR3 DNA: TGTGCCAGCAGCCCCCCCGGGACTAGCGACTCTAGCACAGATACGCAGTATTTT; CDR3 protein: CASSPPGTSDSSTDTQYF
D gene: NA; clone size: NA; V gene: TRBV30; J gene: TRBJ2-5; CDR3 DNA: TGTGCCTGGAAGAGGGATTCAGAGACCCAGTACTTC; CDR3 protein: CAWKRDSETQYF
D gene: NA; clone size: NA; V gene: TRBV5-1; J gene: TRBJ2-3; CDR3 DNA: TGCGCCAGCAGCCCCGGGGTCACCCACATCGATACGCAGTATTTT; CDR3 protein: CASSPGVTHIDTQYF
D gene: NA; clone size: once; V gene: TRBV29-1; J gene: TRBJ1-1; CDR3 DNA: TGCAGCGTTGAAGATCTGCGTGGAGCTTTCTTT; CDR3 protein: CSVEDLRGAFF
D gene: TRBD2; clone size: NA; V gene: TRBV28; J gene: TRBJ2-1; CDR3 DNA: TGTGCCAGCAGTTTCGGGACTAGTCATGAGCAGTTCTTC; CDR3 protein: CASSFGTSHEQFF
D gene: NA; clone size: NA; V gene: TRBV7-9; J gene: TRBJ2-4; CDR3 DNA: TGTGCCAGCAGCTTACAGGACAGCAAAAACATTCAGTACTTC; CDR3 protein: CASSLQDSKNIQYF
D gene: NA; clone size: few; V gene: TRBV27; J gene: TRBJ2-2; CDR3 DNA: TGTGCCTCCCGACTGGGTCGGTTCGGGGAGCTGTTTTTT; CDR3 protein: CASRLGRFGELFF
D gene: TRBD2; clone size: few; V gene: TRBV11-2; J gene: TRBJ2-7; CDR3 DNA: TGTGCCAGCAGCTCCTGGGGGGGAGGCGGAGAGGGCTACGAGCAGTACTTC; CDR3 protein: CASSSWGGGGEGYEQYF
D gene: TRBD2; clone size: NA; V gene: TRBV18; J gene: TRBJ2-7; CDR3 DNA: TGTGCCAGCTCAGAGATGCTAGCGGGAGACTCCGAGCAGTACTTC; CDR3 protein: CASSEMLAGDSEQYF
D gene: TRBD1; clone size: NA; V gene: TRBV15; J gene: TRBJ1-6; CDR3 DNA: TGTGCCACCAGCAAAAACAGGGGGCTGAATTCACCCCTCCACTTT; CDR3 protein: CATSKNRGLNSPLHF
D gene: TRBD1; clone size: NA; V gene: TRBV19; J gene: TRBJ2-7; CDR3 DNA: TGTGCCAGTAGTATTGCCGTGACAGGGGTGGACGAGCAGTACTTC; CDR3 protein: CASSIAVTGVDEQYF
D gene: NA; clone size: NA; V gene: TRBV6-1; J gene: TRBJ1-4; CDR3 DNA: TGTGCCAGCAGTGTCCCGGTTGGACAGAGCATTAATGAAAAACTGTTTTTT; CDR3 protein: CASSVPVGQSINEKLFF
D gene: NA; clone size: NA; V gene: TRBV6-1; J gene: TRBJ1-2; CDR3 DNA: TGTGCCAGCAGTGAAGCATTACAGACCTATGGCTACACCTTC; CDR3 protein: CASSEALQTYGYTF
D gene: NA; clone size: NA; V gene: TRBV5-1; J gene: TRBJ2-2; CDR3 DNA: TGCGCCAGCAGCTTGGATTTTGTCGGGAACACCGGGGAGCTGTTTTTT; CDR3 protein: CASSLDFVGNTGELFF
D gene: NA; clone size: NA; V gene: TRBV25-1; J gene: TRBJ1-1; CDR3 DNA: TGTGCCAGCAGTGCAGACTCCGGAGTGCGTTCATTT; CDR3 protein: CASSADSGVRSF
D gene: TRBD2; clone size: NA; V gene: TRBV27; J gene: TRBJ2-7; CDR3 DNA: TGTGCCAGCAGTTTAAGACTAGCGGGAGTCTACGAGCAGTACTTC; CDR3 protein: CASSLRLAGVYEQYF
D gene: NA; clone size: once; V gene: TRBV21-1; J gene: TRBJ2-7; CDR3 DNA: TGTGCCAGCAGCATGCCGCCGGGACAGGGGGAAGACGAGCAGTACTTC; CDR3 protein: CASSMPPGQGEDEQYF
D gene: NA; clone size: NA; V gene: TRBV2; J gene: TRBJ1-1; CDR3 DNA: TGTGCCAGCAGTGAGCGACAGGTCGCTTTCTTT; CDR3 protein: CASSERQVAFF
D gene: TRBD1; clone size: NA; V gene: TRBV5-1; J gene: TRBJ1-1; CDR3 DNA: TGCGCCAGCAGCTTACAGGGGCCGAGTTCAGCTTTCTTT; CDR3 protein: CASSLQGPSSAFF
D gene: TRBD1; clone size: NA; V gene: TRBV2; J gene: TRBJ1-6; CDR3 DNA: TGTGCCAGCAGGACAGGGGCATATAATTCACCCCTCCACTTT; CDR3 protein: CASRTGAYNSPLHF
D gene: NA; clone size: NA; V gene: TRBV19; J gene: TRBJ1-5; CDR3 DNA: TGTGCCAGTAGTATTAGGGGGGGACTTCAGCCCCAGCATTTT; CDR3 protein: CASSIRGGLQPQHF
D gene: TRBD2; clone size: NA; V gene: TRBV4-1; J gene: TRBJ2-3; CDR3 DNA: TGCGCCAGCAGCCAAGATATCCACGTAGGAGCGGGGGGAGACACAGATACGCAGTATTTT; CDR3 protein: CASSQDIHVGAGGDTDTQYF
D gene: NA; clone size: NA; V gene: TRBV6-5; J gene: TRBJ1-5; CDR3 DNA: TGTGCCAGCAGTCGGTGGGTGGGCAGCAATCAGCCCCAGCATTTT; CDR3 protein: CASSRWVGSNQPQHF
D gene: TRBD2; clone size: once; V gene: TRBV27; J gene: TRBJ2-1; CDR3 DNA: TGTGCCAGCAGTACGATGGCCGGGAGGGCCTACAATGAGCAGTTCTTC; CDR3 protein: CASSTMAGRAYNEQFF
D gene: NA; clone size: few; V gene: TRBV11-2; J gene: TRBJ2-7; CDR3 DNA: TGTGCCAGCAGGAAGGGCTGGCGGCAGGGGAAGGTCCACGAGCAGTACTTC; CDR3 protein: CASRKGWRQGKVHEQYF
D gene: TRBD1; clone size: NA; V gene: TRBV4-1; J gene: TRBJ1-2; CDR3 DNA: TGCGCCAGCACCCCGGGACAGTATCTTTTCTTTGGCTACACCTTC; CDR3 protein: CASTPGQYLFFGYTF
D gene: TRBD1; clone size: few; V gene: TRBV5-4; J gene: TRBJ1-1; CDR3 DNA: TGTGCCAGCAGCTTGGTAAGGCCAGGGGGGCAGAACACTGAAGCTTTCTTT; CDR3 protein: CASSLVRPGGQNTEAFF
D gene: TRBD2; clone size: once; V gene: TRBV2; J gene: TRBJ2-1; CDR3 DNA: TGTGCCAGCAGCTACGAGCGGGATAATGAGCAGTTCTTC; CDR3 protein: CASSYERDNEQFF
D gene: NA; clone size: NA; V gene: TRBV18; J gene: TRBJ2-6; CDR3 DNA: TGTGCCAGCTCACGCGGGGCACCTGGGGCCAACGTCCTGACTTTC; CDR3 protein: CASSRGAPGANVLTF
D gene: NA; clone size: once; V gene: TRBV5-1; J gene: TRBJ2-5; CDR3 DNA: TGCGCCAGCAGCCCCGGGGTCCTCAATCAGGAGACCCAGTACTTC; CDR3 protein: CASSPGVLNQETQYF
D gene: NA; clone size: NA; V gene: TRBV28; J gene: TRBJ2-7; CDR3 DNA: TGTGCCAGCAGTTTCTCGGGTACCGAGCAGTACTTC; CDR3 protein: CASSFSGTEQYF
D gene: TRBD2; clone size: NA; V gene: TRBV7-9; J gene: TRBJ2-2; CDR3 DNA: TGTGCCAGCAGCTTCCTAGCGGTTGTTAACACCGGGGAGCTGTTTTTT; CDR3 protein: CASSFLAVVNTGELFF
D gene: NA; clone size: NA; V gene: TRBV10-1; J gene: TRBJ2-2; CDR3 DNA: TGCGCCAGCAGCCCCCACAGCAACACCGGGGAGCTGTTTTTT; CDR3 protein: CASSPHSNTGELFF
D gene: TRBD1; clone size: NA; V gene: TRBV7-9; J gene: TRBJ2-7; CDR3 DNA: TGTGCCAGCAGCCCCGCGACAGGGGGCTTCACCTACGAGCAGTACTTC; CDR3 protein: CASSPATGGFTYEQYF
D gene: TRBD2; clone size: NA; V gene: TRBV7-8; J gene: TRBJ2-1; CDR3 DNA: TGTGCCAGCAGCTTAAGGGCTAGCGGGACCTACAATGAGCAGTTCTTC; CDR3 protein: CASSLRASGTYNEQFF
D gene: NA; clone size: NA; V gene: TRBV6-5; J gene: TRBJ1-1; CDR3 DNA: TGTGCCAGCAGTTACTCGGGGGCAGGTGACACTGAAGCTTTCTTT; CDR3 protein: CASSYSGAGDTEAFF
D gene: TRBD2; clone size: NA; V gene: TRBV18; J gene: TRBJ2-7; CDR3 DNA: TGTGCCAGCTCGCTTAGCGGGAGGGCCCCCTACGAGCAGTACTTC; CDR3 protein: CASSLSGRAPYEQYF
D gene: NA; clone size: NA; V gene: TRBV28; J gene: TRBJ2-7; CDR3 DNA: TGTGCCAGCAGTTCCAACAGGGCTAGGCAGTACTTC; CDR3 protein: CASSSNRARQYF
D gene: NA; clone size: NA; V gene: TRBV2; J gene: TRBJ2-1; CDR3 DNA: TGTGCCAGCAACCCGAGGAGTGATTTAGGTGAGCAGTTCTTC; CDR3 protein: CASNPRSDLGEQFF
D gene: NA; clone size: NA; V gene: TRBV9; J gene: TRBJ1-5; CDR3 DNA: TGTGCCAGCAAGTGTTACGGGATGAGCAATCAGCCCCAGCATTTT; CDR3 protein: CASKCYGMSNQPQHF
D gene: TRBD1; clone size: NA; V gene: TRBV14; J gene: TRBJ1-3; CDR3 DNA: TGTGCCAGCAGCCTGATGGGACAGGGGCACCTTGGAAACACCATATATTTT; CDR3 protein: CASSLMGQGHLGNTIYF
D gene: NA; clone size: NA; V gene: TRBV5-1; J gene: TRBJ1-2; CDR3 DNA: TGCGCCAGCAGCTTGGAGATCCGGGGTTTGAGTGGCTACACCTTC; CDR3 protein: CASSLEIRGLSGYTF
D gene: TRBD2; clone size: NA; V gene: TRBV2; J gene: TRBJ2-7; CDR3 DNA: TGTGCCAGCAGTGAAGGGCTAGCGGAGACCTACGAGCAGTACTTC; CDR3 protein: CASSEGLAETYEQYF
D gene: TRBD2; clone size: NA; V gene: TRBV28; J gene: TRBJ2-7; CDR3 DNA: TGTGCCAGCAGTTTAAGGGTAGCGGGGGAACCCTTCGGGCAGTACTTC; CDR3 protein: CASSLRVAGEPFGQYF
D gene: NA; clone size: NA; V gene: TRBV7-8; J gene: TRBJ1-5; CDR3 DNA: TGTGCCAGCAGCCCTTGGGCCAGCCCCCCCTATAGCAATCAGCCCCAGCATTTT; CDR3 protein: CASSPWASPPYSNQPQHF
D gene: TRBD1; clone size: NA; V gene: TRBV5-8; J gene: TRBJ2-7; CDR3 DNA: TGTGCCAGCAGCTTTGACAGGGCGTCGGTTCGGTACGAGCAGTACTTC; CDR3 protein: CASSFDRASVRYEQYF
D gene: TRBD1; clone size: NA; V gene: TRBV28; J gene: TRBJ1-6; CDR3 DNA: TGTGCCAGTGATCGACAGGGCTACAATTCACCCCTCCACTTT; CDR3 protein: CASDRQGYNSPLHF
D gene: TRBD2; clone size: few; V gene: TRBV28; J gene: TRBJ2-7; CDR3 DNA: TGTGCCAGCAGTCCCCTTAGGACTAGCGGGGGGTACGAGCAGTACTTC; CDR3 protein: CASSPLRTSGGYEQYF
D gene: NA; clone size: NA; V gene: TRBV7-7; J gene: TRBJ2-3; CDR3 DNA: TGTGCCAGCGCCGGCGGGGATACGCAGTATTTT; CDR3 protein: CASAGGDTQYF
D gene: NA; clone size: NA; V gene: TRBV2; J gene: TRBJ1-1; CDR3 DNA: TGTGCCAGCAGGGCGACAGCGTGGGGGAACACTGAAGCTTTCTTT; CDR3 protein: CASRATAWGNTEAFF
D gene: NA; clone size: NA; V gene: TRBV5-4; J gene: TRBJ2-7; CDR3 DNA: TGTGCCAGCAGCTTGCAGGGCTCCGGGTACGAGCAGTACTTC; CDR3 protein: CASSLQGSGYEQYF
D gene: NA; clone size: once; V gene: TRBV19; J gene: TRBJ2-3; CDR3 DNA: TGTGCCAGTAGTATAGGGGGGCTCTACGGGACGCCACGGTATTTT; CDR3 protein: CASSIGGLYGTPRYF
D gene: NA; clone size: NA; V gene: TRBV2; J gene: TRBJ2-7; CDR3 DNA: TGTGCCAGCAGTGAAGGGCAGGGGAGCTCCTACGAGCAGTACTTC; CDR3 protein: CASSEGQGSSYEQYF
D gene: TRBD1; clone size: NA; V gene: TRBV30; J gene: TRBJ2-7; CDR3 DNA: TGTGCCTGGAGTTACAGGGGGTTGCCCTACGAGCAGTACTTC; CDR3 protein: CAWSYRGLPYEQYF
D gene: TRBD1; clone size: few; V gene: TRBV7-6; J gene: TRBJ2-7; CDR3 DNA: TGTGCCAGCAGCACCGCCGGGGACAGGGGGTTTTACGAGCAGTACTTC; CDR3 protein: CASSTAGDRGFYEQYF
D gene: NA; clone size: NA; V gene: TRBV28; J gene: TRBJ2-7; CDR3 DNA: TGTGCCACTGGGGGTAGGGGGGGGTGGAGCGAGCAGTACTTC; CDR3 protein: CATGGRGGWSEQYF
D gene: NA; clone size: once; V gene: TRBV5-6; J gene: TRBJ2-3; CDR3 DNA: TGTGCCAGCAGCTTGGTCCGTAAAAAATACTTTAGCACAGATACGCAGTATTTT; CDR3 protein: CASSLVRKKYFSTDTQYF
D gene: TRBD2; clone size: few; V gene: TRBV18; J gene: TRBJ2-1; CDR3 DNA: TGTGCCAGCTCACCAAGGACTAGCGGGTCGAGCTCCTACAATGAGCAGTTCTTC; CDR3 protein: CASSPRTSGSSSYNEQFF
D gene: NA; clone size: NA; V gene: TRBV27; J gene: TRBJ1-1; CDR3 DNA: TGTGCCAGCAGTCCCTTACCGGGATTCGTCTTTTTACACACTGAAGCTTTCTTT; CDR3 protein: CASSPLPGFVFLHTEAFF
D gene: TRBD1; clone size: few; V gene: TRBV28; J gene: TRBJ1-5; CDR3 DNA: TGTGCCAGCAGATCCAGAGACAGGGGGCAGGATCAGCCCCAGCATTTT; CDR3 protein: CASRSRDRGQDQPQHF